These T cell receptor beta chains were read from a single sample in a study of Ad26.COV2.S vaccination and SARS-CoV-2 variants. The protocol was immunoSEQ multiplex PCR, while the TCRdb copy is restricted to in-frame clones and leaves out a portion. In the table there are around 380,000 clones, around nine tenths of which are singletons. Material: peripheral blood, obtained in a trial of Ad26.COV2.S vaccine versus placebo. These receptors all come from a person between 18 and 65 years old who received the Ad26.COV2.S COVID-19 vaccine or a placebo. Both conserved end residues are part of each CDR3. Fields, in order: J gene, clone size, V gene, D gene, CDR3 protein, CDR3 DNA. D genes are given only for firm matches. The size of a clone is reported for some rows only, either as once, few or many, or as a class for expanded clones.

j_gene: TRBJ1-2; abundance: NA; v_gene: TRBV3-1/TRBV3-2; d_gene: TRBD1; CDR3aa: CASSQRGQSNYGYTF; CDR3nt: TGTGCCAGCAGCCAAAGGGGACAGAGTAACTATGGCTACACCTTC
j_gene: TRBJ1-1; abundance: NA; v_gene: TRBV7-9; d_gene: TRBD1; CDR3aa: CASSLGDRAFEAFF; CDR3nt: TGTGCCAGCAGCTTAGGGGACAGGGCTTTTGAAGCTTTCTTT
j_gene: TRBJ2-7; abundance: NA; v_gene: TRBV5-1; d_gene: NA; CDR3aa: CASSLRTNTYEQYF; CDR3nt: TGCGCCAGCAGCCTGAGGACAAACACCTACGAGCAGTACTTC
j_gene: TRBJ2-5; abundance: once; v_gene: TRBV6-5; d_gene: TRBD2; CDR3aa: CASSPLAGEGETQYF; CDR3nt: TGTGCCAGCAGCCCCCTAGCGGGGGAAGGAGAGACCCAGTACTTC
j_gene: TRBJ2-5; abundance: NA; v_gene: TRBV3-1/TRBV3-2; d_gene: TRBD1; CDR3aa: CASSRTGVKEETQYF; CDR3nt: TGTGCCAGCAGCCGTACAGGGGTCAAGGAGGAGACCCAGTACTTC
j_gene: TRBJ2-5; abundance: NA; v_gene: TRBV2; d_gene: NA; CDR3aa: CASGYILGGETQYF; CDR3nt: TGTGCCAGCGGGTACATCCTCGGGGGAGAGACCCAGTACTTC
j_gene: TRBJ1-2; abundance: NA; v_gene: TRBV19; d_gene: TRBD1; CDR3aa: CASTNRGKNYGYTF; CDR3nt: TGTGCCAGTACGAACAGGGGGAAGAATTATGGCTACACCTTC
j_gene: TRBJ2-6; abundance: NA; v_gene: TRBV12-3/TRBV12-4; d_gene: NA; CDR3aa: CASSFSRANVLTF; CDR3nt: TGTGCCAGCAGTTTCTCTAGGGCCAACGTCCTGACTTTC
j_gene: TRBJ2-3; abundance: NA; v_gene: TRBV24-1; d_gene: NA; CDR3aa: CATSDPNTDTQYF; CDR3nt: TGTGCCACCAGTGACCCTAACACAGATACGCAGTATTTT
j_gene: TRBJ2-5; abundance: NA; v_gene: TRBV7-9; d_gene: NA; CDR3aa: CASSLFSEQETQYF; CDR3nt: TGTGCCAGCAGCTTATTCTCCGAGCAAGAGACCCAGTACTTC
j_gene: TRBJ2-3; abundance: NA; v_gene: TRBV29-1; d_gene: NA; CDR3aa: CSVWEDTQYF; CDR3nt: TGCAGCGTGTGGGAAGATACGCAGTATTTT
j_gene: TRBJ1-4; abundance: NA; v_gene: TRBV4-1; d_gene: NA; CDR3aa: CASSLNDWGPRRPNEKLFF; CDR3nt: TGCGCCAGCAGCCTTAACGACTGGGGCCCAAGACGGCCTAATGAAAAACTGTTTTTT
j_gene: TRBJ1-1; abundance: NA; v_gene: TRBV11-2; d_gene: NA; CDR3aa: CASSLEGGNTEAFF; CDR3nt: TGTGCCAGCAGCTTAGAGGGGGGGAACACTGAAGCTTTCTTT
j_gene: TRBJ2-3; abundance: NA; v_gene: TRBV27; d_gene: TRBD2; CDR3aa: CASSLAGGRTDTQYF; CDR3nt: TGTGCCAGCAGTTTAGCGGGGGGCAGGACAGATACGCAGTATTTT
j_gene: TRBJ2-5; abundance: NA; v_gene: TRBV5-1; d_gene: NA; CDR3aa: CASSLGLRETQYF; CDR3nt: TGCGCCAGCAGCTTGGGACTCAGGGAGACCCAGTACTTC
j_gene: TRBJ1-5; abundance: once; v_gene: TRBV6-6; d_gene: NA; CDR3aa: CASSYYAAQPQHF; CDR3nt: TGTGCCAGCAGTTACTACGCGGCTCAGCCCCAGCATTTT